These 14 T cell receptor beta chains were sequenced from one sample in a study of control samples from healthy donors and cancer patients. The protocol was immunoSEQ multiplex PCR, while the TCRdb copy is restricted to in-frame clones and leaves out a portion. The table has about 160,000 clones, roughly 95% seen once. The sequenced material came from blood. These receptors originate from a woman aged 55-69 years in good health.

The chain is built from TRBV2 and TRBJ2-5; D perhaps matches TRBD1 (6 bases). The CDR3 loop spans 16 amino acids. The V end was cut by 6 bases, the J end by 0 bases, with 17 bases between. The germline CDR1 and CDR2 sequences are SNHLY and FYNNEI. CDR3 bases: TGTGCCAGCAGCGAAAACAGGGTAGGAAACCAAGAGACCCAGTACTTC. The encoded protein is CASSENRVGNQETQYF.

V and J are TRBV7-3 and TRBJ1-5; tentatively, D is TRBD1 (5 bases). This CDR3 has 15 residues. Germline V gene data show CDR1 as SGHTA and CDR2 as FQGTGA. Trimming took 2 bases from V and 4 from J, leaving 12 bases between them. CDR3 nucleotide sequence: TGTGCCAGCAGCTTAGTTGGGGGGAATAATCAGCCCCAGCATTTT. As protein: CASSLVGGNNQPQHF.

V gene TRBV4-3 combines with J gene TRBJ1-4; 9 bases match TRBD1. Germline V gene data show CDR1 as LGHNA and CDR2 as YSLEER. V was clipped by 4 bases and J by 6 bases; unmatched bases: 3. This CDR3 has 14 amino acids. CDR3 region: CASSRRDRDEKLFF. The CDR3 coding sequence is TGCGCCAGCAGCCGAAGGGACAGGGATGAAAAACTGTTTTTT.

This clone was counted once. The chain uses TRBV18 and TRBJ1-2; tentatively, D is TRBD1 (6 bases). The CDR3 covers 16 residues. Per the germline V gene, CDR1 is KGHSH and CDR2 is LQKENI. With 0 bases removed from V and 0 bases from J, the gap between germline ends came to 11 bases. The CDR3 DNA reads TGTGCCAGCTCACCACCCAGGGGATCGACTAACTATGGCTACACCTTC. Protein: CASSPPRGSTNYGYTF. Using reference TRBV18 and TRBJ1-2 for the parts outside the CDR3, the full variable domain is NAGVMQNPRHLVRRRGQEARLRCSPMKGHSHVYWYRQLPEEGLKFMVYLQKENIIDESGMPKERFSAEFPKEGPSILRIQQVVRGDSAAYFCASSPPRGSTNYGYTFGSGTRLTVV.

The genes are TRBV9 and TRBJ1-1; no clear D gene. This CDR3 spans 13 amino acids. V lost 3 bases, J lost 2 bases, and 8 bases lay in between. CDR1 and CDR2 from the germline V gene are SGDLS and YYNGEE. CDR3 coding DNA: TGTGCCAGCAGCGCGCAGTTTAACACTGAAGCTTTCTTT. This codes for CASSAQFNTEAFF.

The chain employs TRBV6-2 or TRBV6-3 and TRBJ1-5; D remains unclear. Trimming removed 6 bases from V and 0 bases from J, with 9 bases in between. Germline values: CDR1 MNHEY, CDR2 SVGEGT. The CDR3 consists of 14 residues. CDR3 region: CASSRLYSNQPQHF. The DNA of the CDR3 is TGTGCCAGCAGCCGCCTCTATAGCAATCAGCCCCAGCATTTT.

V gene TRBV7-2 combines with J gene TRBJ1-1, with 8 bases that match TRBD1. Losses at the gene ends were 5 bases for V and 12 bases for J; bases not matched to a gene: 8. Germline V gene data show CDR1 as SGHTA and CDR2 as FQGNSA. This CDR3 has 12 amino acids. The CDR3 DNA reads TGTGCCAGCAGCCCGGACAGGGTGATGACTTTCTTT. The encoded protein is CASSPDRVMTFF.

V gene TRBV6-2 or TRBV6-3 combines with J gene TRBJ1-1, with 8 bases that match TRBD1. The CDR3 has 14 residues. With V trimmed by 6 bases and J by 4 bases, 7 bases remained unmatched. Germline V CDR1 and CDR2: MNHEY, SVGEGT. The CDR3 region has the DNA TGTGCCAGCAGCCGACATCAGGGGGCCACTGAAGCTTTCTTT. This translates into CASSRHQGATEAFF.

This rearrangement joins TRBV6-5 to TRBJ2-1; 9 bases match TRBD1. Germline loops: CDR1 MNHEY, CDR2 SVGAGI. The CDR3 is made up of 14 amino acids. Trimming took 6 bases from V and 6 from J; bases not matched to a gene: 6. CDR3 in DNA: TGTGCCAGCAGACTCAAGACAGGGGGCAATGAGCAGTTCTTC. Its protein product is CASRLKTGGNEQFF.

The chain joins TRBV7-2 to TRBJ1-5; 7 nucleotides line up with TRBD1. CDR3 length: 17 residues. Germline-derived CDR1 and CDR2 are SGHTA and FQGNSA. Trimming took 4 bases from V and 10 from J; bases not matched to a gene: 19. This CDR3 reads CASSSLGTELSISPQHF. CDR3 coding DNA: TGTGCCAGCAGCTCCCTGGGGACAGAGTTATCAATCAGCCCCCAGCATTTT.

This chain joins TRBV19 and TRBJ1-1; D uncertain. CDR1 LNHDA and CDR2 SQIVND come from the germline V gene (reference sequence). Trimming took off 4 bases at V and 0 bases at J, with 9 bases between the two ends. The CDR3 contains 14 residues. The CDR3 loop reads CASSTPRLNTEAFF. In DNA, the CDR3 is TGTGCCAGTAGTACCCCTCGTCTGAACACTGAAGCTTTCTTT.

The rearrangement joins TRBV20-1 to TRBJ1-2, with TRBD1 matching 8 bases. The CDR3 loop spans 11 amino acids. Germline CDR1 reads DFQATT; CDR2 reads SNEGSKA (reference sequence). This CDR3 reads CSGPGQDGYTF. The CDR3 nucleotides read TGCTCCGGACCGGGACAGGATGGCTACACCTTC.

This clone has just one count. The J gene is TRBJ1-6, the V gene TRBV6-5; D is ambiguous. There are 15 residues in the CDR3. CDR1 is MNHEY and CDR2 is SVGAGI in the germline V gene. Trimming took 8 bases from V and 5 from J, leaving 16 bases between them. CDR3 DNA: TGTGCCAGCGGACCCTGGAGGGCAAATAATTCACCCCTCCACTTT. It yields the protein CASGPWRANNSPLHF.

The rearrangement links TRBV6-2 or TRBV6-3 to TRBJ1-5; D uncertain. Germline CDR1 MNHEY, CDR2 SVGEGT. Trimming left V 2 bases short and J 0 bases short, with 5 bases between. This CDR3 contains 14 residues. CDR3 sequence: CASSYGDSNQPQHF. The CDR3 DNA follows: TGTGCCAGCAGTTACGGAGATAGCAATCAGCCCCAGCATTTT.